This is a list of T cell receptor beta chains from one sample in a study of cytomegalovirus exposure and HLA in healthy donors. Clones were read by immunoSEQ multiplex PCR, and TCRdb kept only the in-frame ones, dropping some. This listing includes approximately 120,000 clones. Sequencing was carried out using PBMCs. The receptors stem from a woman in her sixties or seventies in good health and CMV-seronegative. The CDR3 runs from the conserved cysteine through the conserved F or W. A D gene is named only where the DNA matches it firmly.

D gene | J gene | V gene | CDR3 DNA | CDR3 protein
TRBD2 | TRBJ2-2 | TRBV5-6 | TGTGCCAGCAGCTTGGCTGCGGGAGTCACCGGGGAGCTGTTTTTT | CASSLAAGVTGELFF
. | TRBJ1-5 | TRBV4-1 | TGCGCCAGCAGCCAAGTGTGGGGGGGATGGGGCAATCAGCCCCAGCATTTT | CASSQVWGGWGNQPQHF
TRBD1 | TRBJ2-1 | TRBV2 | TGTGCCAGCAAACCGGGACAGGAGTACAATGAGCAGTTCTTC | CASKPGQEYNEQFF
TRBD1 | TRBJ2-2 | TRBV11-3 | TGTGCCAGCAGCTCCGGGACAGCGAACACCGGGGAGCTGTTTTTT | CASSSGTANTGELFF
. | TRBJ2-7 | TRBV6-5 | TGTGCCAGCAGTTACTCCGCGGGACCCTTAAGCTACGAGCAGTACTTC | CASSYSAGPLSYEQYF
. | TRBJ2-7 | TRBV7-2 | TGTGCCAGCAGCTTAGCCCCTGGAGCTTACGAGCAGTACTTC | CASSLAPGAYEQYF
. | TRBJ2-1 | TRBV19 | TGTGCCAGTAGTACGGGAGCCAGTGAGCAGTTCTTC | CASSTGASEQFF
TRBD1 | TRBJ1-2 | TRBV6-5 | TGTGCCAGCACAACGATACAGGGGCGGCGAGGCTACACCTTC | CASTTIQGRRGYTF
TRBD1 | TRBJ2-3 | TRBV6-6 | TGTGCCAGCAGACCACTTGGGGGACAGGGGGAAGATACGCAGTATTTT | CASRPLGGQGEDTQYF
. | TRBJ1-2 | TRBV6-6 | TGTGCCAGCAGTTACGGGCAGGCCCTTGGCTACACCTTC | CASSYGQALGYTF
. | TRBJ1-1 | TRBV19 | TGTGCCAGTAGTATAGGTGGCAGCGGGGCTTTCTTT | CASSIGGSGAFF
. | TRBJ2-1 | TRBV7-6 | TGTGCCAGCAGGGGGGGTGTGGTTCACGATGAGCAGTTCTTC | CASRGGVVHDEQFF
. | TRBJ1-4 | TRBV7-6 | TGTGCCAGCAGCTTAGTATCGAGAGGGGCGGGACCGGCGAATGAAAAACTGTTTTTT | CASSLVSRGAGPANEKLFF
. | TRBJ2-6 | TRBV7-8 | TGTGCCAGCAGCTTGAGGGGGTCACGGACTGGGGCCAACGTCCTGACTTTC | CASSLRGSRTGANVLTF
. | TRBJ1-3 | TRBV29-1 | TGCAGTGGGGGGACCTCTGGAAACACCATATATTTT | CSGGTSGNTIYF
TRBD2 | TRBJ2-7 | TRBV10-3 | TGTGCCATCGGGGGGGGAGGGCCCAGACCCTATTCTAAGGACGAGCAGTACTTC | CAIGGGGPRPYSKDEQYF
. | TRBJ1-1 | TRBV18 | TGTGCCAGCTCACCGGCGGACACTGAAGCTTTCTTT | CASSPADTEAFF
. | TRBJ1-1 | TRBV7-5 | TGTGCCAGAAGCCCCCGCGCAGAGGGGAACACTGAAGCTTTCTTT | CARSPRAEGNTEAFF
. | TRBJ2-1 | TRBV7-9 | TGTGCCAGCAGCTCCAGCCGCGGGGGCGGCAATGAGCAGTTCTTC | CASSSSRGGGNEQFF
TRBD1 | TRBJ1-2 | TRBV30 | TGTGCCTGGAGGATCAACAGGGGCCAAAGTAGACCGATTGGCTACACCTTC | CAWRINRGQSRPIGYTF
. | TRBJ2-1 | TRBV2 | TGTGCCAGCAGTGAAGCTCGAGGGCAGGAGGTATACAATGAGCAGTTCTTC | CASSEARGQEVYNEQFF
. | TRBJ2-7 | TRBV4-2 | TGTGCCAGCAGCCAAGAGAGTGGGGGCGCAAGAACCTACGAGCAGTACTTC | CASSQESGGARTYEQYF
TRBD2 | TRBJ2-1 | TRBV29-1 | TGCAGCGTTGGTCTAGCGGGCAATGAGCAGTTCTTC | CSVGLAGNEQFF
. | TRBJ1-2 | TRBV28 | TGTGCCAGCGCATCCGGACAAGACTATGGCTACACCTTC | CASASGQDYGYTF
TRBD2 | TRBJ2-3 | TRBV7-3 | TGTGCCAGCAGCTTAAACGGGGGGGGCCCAGATACGCAGTATTTT | CASSLNGGGPDTQYF
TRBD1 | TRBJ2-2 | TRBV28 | TGTGCCAGCAGCCCACCGGGACAGGGCGACACCGGGGAGCTGTTTTTT | CASSPPGQGDTGELFF
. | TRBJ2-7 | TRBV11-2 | TGTGCCAGCAGCTTAAGACGGGGTGTGTACGAGCAGTACTTC | CASSLRRGVYEQYF
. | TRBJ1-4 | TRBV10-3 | TGTGCCACCCGACCAGGGCGGGGGAATGAAAAACTGTTTTTT | CATRPGRGNEKLFF
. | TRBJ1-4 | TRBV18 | TGTGCCAGCTCACCACCGTCCAGGTACCAGTGGGAAAAACTGTTTTTT | CASSPPSRYQWEKLFF
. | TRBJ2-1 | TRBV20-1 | TGCAGTCGGGACAATGAGCAGTTCTTC | CSRDNEQFF
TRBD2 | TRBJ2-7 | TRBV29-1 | TGCAGTGGTCGGGGGGACCCCATTGACGAGCAGTACTTC | CSGRGDPIDEQYF
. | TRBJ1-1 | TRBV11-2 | TGTGCCAGCAGCTTAGCTCAGTACACTGAAGCTTTCTTT | CASSLAQYTEAFF
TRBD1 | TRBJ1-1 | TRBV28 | TGTGCCAGCAGTTCCGGGACAGGCCCCCGAGCTTTCTTT | CASSSGTGPRAFF
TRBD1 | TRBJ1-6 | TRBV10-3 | TGTGCCTCCAGGGACAGCTCCTATAATTCACCCCTCCACTTT | CASRDSSYNSPLHF
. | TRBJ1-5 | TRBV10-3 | TGTGCCATCAGTGGCACCCAGAATCAGCCCCAGCATTTT | CAISGTQNQPQHF
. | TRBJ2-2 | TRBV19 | TGTGCCAGTAGTACTACAGGGACCGGGGAGCTGTTTTTT | CASSTTGTGELFF
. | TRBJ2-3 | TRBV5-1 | TGCGCCAGCAGCCTAAGGACCGGGGTCACAGATACGCAGTATTTT | CASSLRTGVTDTQYF
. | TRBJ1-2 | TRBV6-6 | TGTGCCAGCAGTTACGGAGAAGCTAACTATGGCTACACCTTC | CASSYGEANYGYTF
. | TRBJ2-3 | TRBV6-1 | TGTGCCAGCAGCCCTAGAGAGACGCAGTATTTT | CASSPRETQYF
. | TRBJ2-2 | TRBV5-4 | TGTGCCAGCAGCTTGGCCGGGAGTCGGAACACCGGGGAGCTGTTTTTT | CASSLAGSRNTGELFF
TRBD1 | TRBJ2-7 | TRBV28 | TGTGCCAGCAGTTACAGGACAGGGCTCCACGAGCAGTACTTC | CASSYRTGLHEQYF
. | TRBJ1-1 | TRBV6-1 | TGTGCCAGCACCCAAAACGTCGGACAGAACACTGAAGCTTTCTTT | CASTQNVGQNTEAFF
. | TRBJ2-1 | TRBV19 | TGTGCCAGTAACTGGGGCGGGATTAATGAGCAGTTCTTC | CASNWGGINEQFF
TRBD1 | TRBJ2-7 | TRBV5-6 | TGTGCCAGCAGCTCTAGACAGGGCGGCGCCTACGAGCAGTACTTC | CASSSRQGGAYEQYF
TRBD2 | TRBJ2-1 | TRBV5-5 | TGTGCCAGCAGCTGGACTAGCGTCCGGAGTGAGCAGTTCTTC | CASSWTSVRSEQFF
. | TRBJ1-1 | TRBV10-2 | TGCGCCAGCAGGCACAGTAACACTGAAGCTTTCTTT | CASRHSNTEAFF
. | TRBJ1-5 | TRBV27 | TGTGCCAGCAGTTTGGCTGCGGGTCAGCCCCAGCATTTT | CASSLAAGQPQHF
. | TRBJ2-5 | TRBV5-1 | TGCGCCAGCAGCGTCCTAAAAGAGACCCAGTACTTC | CASSVLKETQYF
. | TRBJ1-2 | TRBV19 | TGTGCCACCATGGGGACACCGATCTATGGCTACACCTTC | CATMGTPIYGYTF
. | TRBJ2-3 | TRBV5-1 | TGCGCCAGCACCATCCCGGGAAAAGATACGCAGTATTTT | CASTIPGKDTQYF
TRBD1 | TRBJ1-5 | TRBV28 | TGTGCCAGCAGTGCTGCGGGACAGGGGAGGGACAATCAGCCCCAGCATTTT | CASSAAGQGRDNQPQHF
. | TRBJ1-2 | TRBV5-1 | TGCGCCAGCAGACTACAGGGTCTTTACGGCTACACCTTC | CASRLQGLYGYTF